Presented here are 19 T cell receptor beta chains from one specimen sequenced in a study of T cell responses to AZD1222 COVID-19 vaccine. Using immunoSEQ multiplex PCR, the repertoire was profiled, and TCRdb retains in-frame clones only, with some absent. The data hold approximately 150,000 clones, with less than 95% observed a single time. The starting material was peripheral blood, obtained on day 0 of AZD1222 vaccination. All receptors come from an adult in good health.

The chain has TRBV28 and TRBJ1-1; no reliable D call. From germline, CDR1 is MDHEN and CDR2 SYDVKM. There are 10 residues in the CDR3. The V and J ends lost 5 bases and 8 bases respectively, with 6 bases between them. In nucleotides, the CDR3 is TGTGCCAGCAGTGATGGGGAAGCTTTCTTT. Translated, it gives CASSDGEAFF.

This chain links TRBV6-2 or TRBV6-3 with TRBJ1-1; no firm D call. The CDR3 extends over 14 amino acids. The germline CDR1 and CDR2 sequences are MNHEY and SVGEGT. Trimming removed 2 bases at V and 5 bases at J, with 12 bases between. CDR3 amino acids: CASSYRAAGTEAFF. CDR3 DNA sequence: TGTGCCAGCAGTTACCGAGCGGCGGGTACTGAAGCTTTCTTT.

The chain has TRBV7-9 and TRBJ1-3, with D tentatively TRBD1 (5 bases). The CDR3 runs to 11 residues. Germline-derived CDR1 and CDR2 are SEHNR and FQNEAQ (reference sequence). V was clipped by 10 bases and J by 4 bases, with 8 bases between them. CDR3 region: CAIRQGNTIYF. The CDR3 nucleotides read TGTGCCATCAGACAGGGAAACACCATATATTTT.

The V gene is TRBV7-9, the J gene TRBJ1-2, with D hard to call. Trimming shortened V by 0 bases and J by 2 bases, and 16 bases separated the two germline ends. In germline, CDR1 is SEHNR, CDR2 FQNEAQ (reference sequence). This CDR3 is 17 amino acids long. CDR3 region: CASSLAFEQPVNYGYTF. DNA of the CDR3: TGTGCCAGCAGCTTAGCCTTCGAACAGCCGGTAAACTATGGCTACACCTTC.

The chain uses TRBV19 and TRBJ2-1, with 7 bases fitting TRBD2. Germline-derived CDR1 and CDR2 are LNHDA and SQIVND (reference sequence). CDR3 length: 15 residues. With 3 bases clipped from V and 7 bases from J, the junction kept 9 bases outside the gene matches. The CDR3 DNA reads TGTGCCAGTAGTATCCAGCGGGGTGGGGCTAATGAGCAGTTCTTC. Encoded protein: CASSIQRGGANEQFF.

The gene calls are TRBV30 and TRBJ2-1; the D is unclear. This CDR3 is built from 12 residues. Trimming shortened V by 0 bases and J by 9 bases, and 9 bases separated the two germline ends. Germline values: CDR1 GTSNPN, CDR2 SVGIG (reference sequence). The CDR3 reads CAWSVRRTEQFF. The CDR3 DNA reads as TGTGCCTGGAGTGTGCGTAGGACTGAGCAGTTCTTC.

V is TRBV15 and J is TRBJ2-4, with 8 bases lining up with TRBD2. The germline V gene encodes CDR1 LNHNV and CDR2 YYDKDF (reference sequence). J was trimmed by 7 bases and V by 0 bases; bases with no gene match: 14. This CDR3 is 18 amino acids long. The CDR3 nucleotides are TGTGCCACCAGCAGAGATGGTCTGGCGGGGGGCCCGAGGAACATTCAGTACTTC. It yields the protein CATSRDGLAGGPRNIQYF.

The chain recombines TRBV5-4 with TRBJ2-5, with D unresolved. Germline CDR1 SGHNT, CDR2 YYREEE (reference sequence). This CDR3 spans 14 amino acids. Trimming left V 2 bases short and J 5 bases short, with 13 bases between. The CDR3 DNA is TGTGCCAGCAGCTTCCCCCGGACCCCGGAGACCCAGTACTTC. Its protein product is CASSFPRTPETQYF.

V and J are TRBV5-4 and TRBJ2-5, with TRBD2 identical over 7 bases. V was pared by 4 bases and J by 5 bases, with 11 bases of the junction left unmatched. The CDR3 covers 15 residues. Germline loops: CDR1 SGHNT, CDR2 YYREEE (reference sequence). The chain's CDR3 is CASSLRRGVEETQYF. The CDR3 DNA sequence: TGTGCCAGCAGCCTTCGTCGGGGGGTTGAGGAGACCCAGTACTTC.

The genes are TRBV10-2 and TRBJ2-1, with 10 bases matching TRBD1. Germline CDR1 and CDR2: WSHSY and SAAADI. The CDR3 is made up of 15 amino acids. The junction had 12 bases not matched to a gene; V was cut back by 6 bases and J by 10 bases. The chain's CDR3 is CASRREGQGTREQFF. DNA of the CDR3: TGCGCCAGCAGAAGGGAGGGACAGGGGACAAGGGAGCAGTTCTTC.

The chain links TRBV7-8 to TRBJ1-1, with 8 bases aligning to TRBD1. Unmatched junction bases numbered 9, after V lost 5 bases and J lost 1 base. There are 16 residues in the CDR3. Per the germline V gene, CDR1 is SGHVS and CDR2 is FQNEAQ. Here the CDR3 reads CASSALRGLANTEAFF. The CDR3 region has the DNA TGTGCCAGCAGCGCCCTCAGGGGGCTAGCGAACACTGAAGCTTTCTTT.

The V gene is TRBV7-9, the J gene TRBJ1-3; D might be TRBD1 (5 bases). The length of the CDR3 is 16 residues. V shed 0 bases and J shed 0 bases, with 9 bases lying between them. CDR1 and CDR2 from the germline V gene are SEHNR and FQNEAQ (reference sequence). The CDR3 bases are TGTGCCAGCAGCTTAGCAGGGGCAAACTCTGGAAACACCATATATTTT. This gives the protein CASSLAGANSGNTIYF.

The chain is built from TRBV27 and TRBJ1-5; D is unresolved. CDR1 MNHEY and CDR2 SMNVEV come from the germline V gene (reference sequence). CDR3 length: 15 residues. V was clipped by 4 bases and J by 0 bases, with 10 bases between them. The CDR3 DNA sequence: TGTGCCAGCAGTTCGCGGACCTATAGCAATCAGCCCCAGCATTTT. Amino acids: CASSSRTYSNQPQHF.

This chain connects TRBV6-1 to TRBJ1-2; 7 positions match TRBD1. The length of the CDR3 is 13 residues. CDR1 and CDR2 from the germline V gene are MNHNS and SASEGT. V dropped 3 bases and J dropped 7; count of bases not matched to a gene: 5. Here the CDR3 DNA reads TGTGCCAGCAGTGATCAGGGGGTATTTGGCTACACCTTC. The encoded protein is CASSDQGVFGYTF.

The V and J genes are TRBV20-1 and TRBJ1-2; maybe TRBD1 (6 bases). This CDR3 spans 11 amino acids. V lost 7 bases, J lost 8 bases, and 14 bases lay in between. CDR1 and CDR2 (germline): DFQATT, SNEGSKA (reference sequence). The CDR3 DNA reads TGCAGTGGCACAGGGCCTAGGGGCTACACCTTC. Its protein is CSGTGPRGYTF.

This clone was seen just once. J is TRBJ2-7 and V is TRBV6-1; 7 bases fit TRBD2. The CDR3 loop spans 16 amino acids. Germline V gene sequence: CDR1 MNHNS, CDR2 SASEGT. The V gene end was trimmed by 2 bases and the J gene end by 1 base; junction bases not matched to a gene: 8. CDR3 sequence: CASSEMAGVGSYEQYF. CDR3 nucleotides: TGTGCCAGCAGTGAAATGGCGGGAGTTGGGTCCTACGAGCAGTACTTC.

The chain employs TRBV11-3 and TRBJ1-1; D unclear. V was clipped by 6 bases and J by 6 bases, with 11 bases between them. Per germline, CDR1 SGHNT and CDR2 YENEEA. The CDR3 runs to 12 residues. The DNA for the CDR3 is TGTGCCAGCAGGTTGGTAGACGCTGAAGCTTTCTTT. Amino acid sequence: CASRLVDAEAFF.

This chain links TRBV19 with TRBJ2-7; D gene ambiguous. The CDR3 length is 14 residues. Trimming left V 4 bases short and J 2 bases short, with 12 bases between. The germline gives CDR1 LNHDA, CDR2 SQIVND (reference sequence). The CDR3 region is CASSNLQSPYEQYF. In nucleotides, the CDR3 is TGTGCCAGTAGTAACCTCCAATCACCCTACGAGCAGTACTTC.

The rearrangement links TRBV25-1 to TRBJ1-1; 7 bases fit TRBD1. Germline-derived CDR1 and CDR2 are MGHDK and SYGVNS. This CDR3 has 13 residues. The V gene end was trimmed by 6 bases and the J gene end by 1 base; junction bases not matched to a gene: 2. CDR3 sequence reads: CASRGQPNTEAFF. CDR3 DNA: TGTGCCAGCAGGGGACAGCCGAACACTGAAGCTTTCTTT.